This TCR beta chain is drawn from a study of shared clonotypes between healthy human individuals. Findings and caveats of the study: Naive subsets generally had larger estimated richness than memory subsets.

This clone was detected only once. Its target is not known. CD45RO negativity and positive selection for CCR7 defined naive CD8 cells, a population that excluded terminally differentiated effector memory CD45RA+ cells. Donors included only healthy HIV-negative adults lacking recent acute infections or vaccinations. All of the donors resided in Nashville, Tennessee, and each was a Caucasian adult. The CDR3 loop spans 17 amino acids. V shed 0 bases and J shed 3 bases, with 17 bases lying between them. Germline V lookup: CDR1 MGHRA, CDR2 YSYEKL. Authors' data handling: Filtering differed since immunoSEQ provided only junctions, with no quality scores. The protocol was immunoSEQ multiplex PCR, while the TCRdb copy is restricted to in-frame clones and leaves out a portion. For V, J and clone size, that table is used; D and trimming come from the DNA. This table holds around 2,100,000 clones, about 95% found once.

Sequencing was performed on naive CD8+ T cells sorted from blood. The clonotype comes from a man younger than 30 in good health. This chain links TRBV4-1 with TRBJ1-1; D gene ambiguous. CDR3: CASSQESGLGADTEAFF. DNA for the CDR3: TGCGCCAGCAGCCAAGAGTCAGGTTTGGGTGCGGACACTGAAGCTTTCTTT.